The 9 T cell receptor beta chains reported below all come from one sample, sequenced in a study of T cells after yellow fever vaccination. TCRdb fed the 5' RACE reads into MiXCR, producing one record per CDR3 protein. The table has hundreds of thousands of distinct CDR3 sequences, approximately 12% seen once. The sequencing here drew on PBMCs, taken on the day of the yellow fever booster vaccination. The receptors shown here come from a man aged 30 to 45 who received the YFV17D yellow fever vaccine.

There are many counts of this clonotype. At one of its ends the junction is not consistent with the germline gene, which may arise from a read error. The chain carries TRBV7-9 and TRBJ2-5; D is undetermined. CDR1 and CDR2 (germline): SEHNR, FQNEAQ (reference sequence). This CDR3 spans 13 amino acids. CDR3 in DNA: TGCGCCAGCAGCTTGGTGCTGGGGGAGACCCAGTACTTC. Amino acids: CASSLVLGETQYF.

This clonotype was counted between two and nine times. This chain joins TRBV6-1 and TRBJ2-5, with 9 bases aligning to TRBD1. Germline-derived CDR1 and CDR2 are MNHNS and SASEGT. The CDR3 is made up of 15 amino acids. Trimming took 7 bases from V and 4 from J; bases not matched to a gene: 10. CDR3 sequence: CASNAGQGRGETQYF. In DNA form, the CDR3 reads TGTGCCAGCAATGCCGGACAGGGGAGGGGAGAGACCCAGTACTTC.

This clonotype was seen more than once but under ten times. The chain links TRBV12-3 or TRBV12-4 to TRBJ1-3; D unresolved. Trimming cost V 7 bases and J 1 base, with 11 bases left between them. The CDR3 runs 14 residues. The CDR3 here is CASTFQRSGNTIYF. The DNA for the CDR3 is TGTGCCAGCACCTTCCAGCGTTCTGGAAACACCATATATTTT.

The chain links TRBV7-9 to TRBJ2-5; D uncertain. Per the germline V gene, CDR1 is SEHNR and CDR2 is FQNEAQ (reference sequence). V lost 7 bases to trimming and J lost 5 bases, with 11 bases between them. This CDR3 spans 12 amino acids. The CDR3 nucleotides are TGTGCCAGCAATACCGGTGGGGAGACCCAGTACTTC. This translates into CASNTGGETQYF.

This sequence joins TRBV7-9 and TRBJ2-7, with 7 positions matching TRBD1. Germline V gene sequence: CDR1 SEHNR, CDR2 FQNEAQ (reference sequence). This CDR3 spans 13 amino acids. Losses at the gene ends were 2 bases for V and 5 bases for J; bases not matched to a gene: 3. CDR3 coding DNA: TGTGCCAGCAGCTTAACAGGGGACCACGAGCAGTACTTC. It codes for CASSLTGDHEQYF.

With respect to this clonotype: One end of the junction does not line up with germline, which may come from a read error. The chain joins TRBV3-1 to TRBJ2-7, with unresolved D. Germline V CDR1 and CDR2: LGHDT, YNNKEL (reference sequence). There are 12 residues in the CDR3. CDR3 nucleotides: TGTGCCAGCAGCCAAGTCTCCCACGAGCAGTACTTC. It encodes CASSQVSHEQYF.

Only a few counts were recorded for this clonotype. This sequence joins TRBV24-1 and TRBJ2-3; unclear D gene. The V end lost 0 bases, the J end lost 9 bases, and 9 bases lay between the germline ends. This CDR3 region has 13 residues. From germline, CDR1 is KGHDR and CDR2 SFDVKD. The CDR3 here is CATSDLRPETQYF. DNA for the CDR3: TGTGCCACCAGTGATTTGCGCCCGGAGACGCAGTATTTT.

This clonotype was seen a few times. This rearrangement joins TRBV12-3 or TRBV12-4 to TRBJ2-1; D is ambiguous. This CDR3 spans 14 amino acids. Trimming cost V 3 bases and J 5 bases, with 11 bases left between them. CDR3 nucleotides: TGTGCCAGCAGTTTGAGCAGAACCGACAATGAGCAGTTCTTC. This gives the protein CASSLSRTDNEQFF.

The chain couples TRBV5-4 to TRBJ2-1; TRBD1 matches 9 bases. The CDR3 is 13 amino acids. Germline-derived CDR1 and CDR2 are SGHNT and YYREEE (reference sequence). J was trimmed by 7 bases and V by 9 bases; bases with no gene match: 8. The CDR3 coding sequence is TGTGCCACCCGGACAGGGGAGGGTAATGAGCAGTTCTTC. It translates to CATRTGEGNEQFF.